This T cell receptor beta chain appears in the sequencing data of a study of PD-L1 blockade in urothelial cancer. Study in general: At 3 weeks after treatment start (second dose) and again at 6 weeks, blood was analyzed.

Time point reported: pretreatment peripheral blood. The data were produced by immunoSEQ multiplex PCR, yet TCRdb's version contains in-frame clones alone and is incomplete. The sample lists over 30,000 clones; over 75% were seen once. J gave up 11 bases and V 2 bases, and 12 bases lay outside the gene matches. The germline V gene encodes CDR1 SGHRS and CDR2 YFSETQ. This CDR3 is 14 amino acids long. Sample: PBMCs, taken around atezolizumab (anti-PD-L1) treatment. The chain uses TRBV5-1 and TRBJ1-1, with 7 bases that match TRBD1. The clonotype originates from a man aged 55 to 70 with urothelial cancer. CDR3 nucleotide sequence: TGCGCCAGCAGCTTCGGAACAGGGGAAGGTGAGGCTTTCTTT. Its protein is CASSFGTGEGEAFF.